The next 27 T cell receptor beta chains were all read from a single sample in a study of T cells after yellow fever vaccination (dated by TCRdb to 2018 to 2020). The intended sense of this specimen's treatment or condition label: live attenuated yellow fever vaccine strain. Library construction relied on 5' RACE. Sequencing was performed on an Illumina HiSeq 2500. The public reads were reprocessed in TCRdb via fastp at Q25 and MiXCR, keeping in-frame beta chains. Identical CDR3 proteins give one entry, which carries the most common genes and DNA. The table for this sample lists about 85,000 distinct CDR3 sequences; more than 10% of them were counted only once. The biggest ten clones account for around 23% of the sample. The sequencing used CD8+ T cells not binding an NS4B(214-222) dextramer, sorted from PBMCs, collected about 21 days after the first yellow fever vaccination. The sample's cell subset or site label is to be understood as: NS4B epitope dextramer-negative CD8 T cells. The receptors were sampled from a man between 18 and 35 years old who received the YFV17D yellow fever vaccine.

J is TRBJ1-1 and V is TRBV5-1; the D is unclear. From germline, CDR1 is SGHRS and CDR2 YFSETQ. The CDR3 is 15 residues long. V lost 0 bases and J lost 5, with 14 bases in between. The CDR3 loop reads CASSLEVSAGTEAFF. The DNA of the CDR3 is TGCGCCAGCAGCTTGGAGGTCTCAGCGGGGACTGAAGCTTTCTTT.

The gene calls are TRBV7-2 and TRBJ2-4; 7 bases are shared with TRBD1. This CDR3 spans 16 amino acids. CDR1 is SGHTA, CDR2 FQGNSA, per germline. J was trimmed by 4 bases and V by 5 bases; bases with no gene match: 11. CDR3 coding DNA: TGTGCCAGCAGCCCCTCCCCCGGGACAGTTAAAAACATTCAGTACTTC. Translation gives CASSPSPGTVKNIQYF.

The chain uses TRBV6-1 and TRBJ1-4; 10 nucleotides agree with TRBD1. Germline V CDR1 and CDR2: MNHNS, SASEGT. This CDR3 has 17 residues. Unmatched junction bases numbered 14, after V lost 6 bases and J lost 7 bases. CDR3 coding DNA: TGTGCCAGCAGCCTATATGGGTCCGGGACAGGGGCTGAAAAACTGTTTTTT. Its protein is CASSLYGSGTGAEKLFF.

This clonotype has only a few counts. The gene calls are TRBV20-1 and TRBJ1-5, with 11 positions matching TRBD1. The CDR3 contains 15 residues. The germline V gene encodes CDR1 DFQATT and CDR2 SNEGSKA (reference sequence). V trimming: 3 bases; J trimming: 4 bases; junction bases outside the gene matches: 5. The CDR3 here is CSASPGQGANQPQHF. Written as DNA, the CDR3 is TGCAGTGCTAGTCCCGGACAGGGGGCAAATCAGCCCCAGCATTTT.

V and J are TRBV4-2 and TRBJ1-5; D remains unclear. Germline values: CDR1 LGHNA, CDR2 YNFKEQ. The CDR3 spans 13 residues. V lost 5 bases and J lost 4, with 9 bases in between. The CDR3 DNA is TGTGCCAGCAGCAAACGGCCAAATCAGCCCCAGCATTTT. This codes for CASSKRPNQPQHF.

This clonotype was seen many times. The rearrangement links TRBV9 to TRBJ2-3; the D gene could be TRBD1 or TRBD2 (6 bases each). The CDR3 spans 18 residues. Germline V gene data show CDR1 as SGDLS and CDR2 as YYNGEE. V lost 4 bases, J lost 2 bases, and 23 bases lay in between. The CDR3 is CASSPRRGAAYFTDTQYF. CDR3 DNA: TGTGCCAGCAGCCCACGGAGGGGGGCAGCGTACTTCACAGATACGCAGTATTTT.

This rearrangement joins TRBV5-6 to TRBJ2-2, with D possibly TRBD2 on 7 matching bases. This CDR3 comprises 15 residues. V was pared by 4 bases and J by 3 bases, with 13 bases between. CDR1 and CDR2 from the germline V gene are SGHDT and YYEEEE. CDR3 in amino acids: CASSLPGGHTGELFF. In DNA form, the CDR3 reads TGTGCCAGCAGCCTGCCGGGGGGCCACACCGGGGAGCTGTTTTTT.

This clonotype was counted a few times. Here the CDR3 DNA reads TGTGCCAGCAGGTCCTACACAGATACGCAGTATTTT. Its translation: CASRSYTDTQYF. The genes are TRBV12-3 or TRBV12-4 and TRBJ2-3; D not resolved. The V and J ends lost 6 bases and 2 bases respectively, with 6 bases between them. There are 12 residues in the CDR3.

This chain connects TRBV7-9 to TRBJ1-4; the D is unclear. CDR1 is SEHNR and CDR2 is FQNEAQ in the germline V gene (reference sequence). CDR3 length: 14 residues. V was trimmed by 4 bases and J by 8 bases, leaving 14 bases between them. CDR3 amino acids: CASSSTSIGEKLFF. The DNA of the CDR3 is TGTGCCAGCAGCTCAACTAGTATAGGGGAAAAACTGTTTTTT.

This rearrangement joins TRBV29-1 to TRBJ1-1; D ambiguous. CDR1 is SQVTM and CDR2 is ANQGSEA in the germline V gene. The ends were cut back, 6 bases at V and 11 bases at J, with 22 bases in the middle. This CDR3 region has 13 residues. CDR3 nucleotides: TGCAGCGTCCCTAGGGATCCGGGCTATGGGGCTTTCTTT. It translates to CSVPRDPGYGAFF. The full variable domain, with the rest looked up from reference TRBV29-1 and TRBJ1-1, is SAVISQKPSRDICQRGTSLTIQCQVDSQVTMMFWYRQQPGQSLTLIATANQGSEATYESGFVIDKFPISRPNLTFSTLTVSNMSPEDSSIYLCSVPRDPGYGAFFGQGTRLTVV.

V gene TRBV6-2 or TRBV6-3 combines with J gene TRBJ2-5; no definite D call. V gave up 0 bases and J gave up 10 bases, with 15 bases separating them. The CDR3 has 14 residues. Germline loops: CDR1 MNHEY, CDR2 SVGEGT. CDR3 in amino acids: CASSYSRPQSVQYF. The CDR3 bases are TGTGCCAGCAGTTACTCGCGCCCCCAATCCGTCCAGTACTTC.

The chain has TRBV20-1 and TRBJ2-1; D may be TRBD2 (5 bases). Per the germline V gene, CDR1 is DFQATT and CDR2 is SNEGSKA (reference sequence). The CDR3 length is 15 residues. Trimming removed 3 bases at V and 3 bases at J, with 15 bases between. CDR3 sequence reads: CSASRVASNYNEQFF. The CDR3, as DNA: TGCAGTGCTAGCCGGGTGGCTAGCAACTACAATGAGCAGTTCTTC.

The V and J genes are TRBV5-6 and TRBJ1-6, with a tentative D call TRBD1 (5 bases). The V gene lost 4 bases and the J gene lost 8 bases, with 10 bases spanning the gap. CDR1 and CDR2 (germline): SGHDT, YYEEEE. There are 13 residues in the CDR3. CDR3 nucleotides: TGTGCCAGCAGCCGACAGCAGTATTCACCCCTCCACTTT. It is translated as CASSRQQYSPLHF.

This chain connects TRBV10-3 to TRBJ2-5; 12 nucleotides agree with TRBD2. There are 16 residues in the CDR3. The V gene end was trimmed by 8 bases and the J gene end by 3 bases; junction bases not matched to a gene: 10. Germline V gene sequence: CDR1 ENHRY, CDR2 SYGVKD. This CDR3 reads CAIAPSGGAGKETQYF. CDR3 DNA sequence: TGTGCCATCGCTCCTAGCGGGGGGGCCGGTAAAGAGACCCAGTACTTC.

This clonotype was detected a few times. This sequence joins TRBV20-1 and TRBJ2-3; 10 nucleotides match TRBD1. Germline lookup yields CDR1 DFQATT and CDR2 SNEGSKA (reference sequence). Unmatched junction bases numbered 5, after V lost 1 base and J lost 4 bases. The CDR3 is 15 amino acids. The CDR3 DNA reads as TGCAGTGCTAGAGGATGGACAGGGGGGGCAGATACGCAGTATTTT. This codes for CSARGWTGGADTQYF.

Turning to this clonotype: Germline is not matched at one junction end, which may reflect a read error. CDR3 in amino acids: CASSRGGFSAYNVQFF. The CDR3 DNA sequence: TGTGCCAGCAGCCGGGGGGGATTTTCAGCCTACAATGTGCAGTTCTTC. V and J are TRBV11-3 and TRBJ2-1, with 8 bases matching TRBD2. Germline values: CDR1 SGHNT, CDR2 YENEEA. This CDR3 spans 16 amino acids.

This clonotype was seen a few times. The rearrangement joins TRBV12-3 or TRBV12-4 to TRBJ2-5; perhaps TRBD1 as D (6 bases). The CDR3 length is 15 residues. V lost 6 bases and J 5 bases, leaving 19 bases between the germline ends. In DNA form, the CDR3 reads TGTGCCAGCAGCAGTTCCCGGGACACCTCGGAGACCCAGTACTTC. Its protein product is CASSSSRDTSETQYF.

The gene calls are TRBV9 and TRBJ2-2; TRBD1 matches at 7 bases. CDR1 and CDR2 (germline): SGDLS, YYNGEE. This CDR3 is built from 16 residues. V gave up 4 bases and J gave up 2 bases; unmatched junction bases: 8. CDR3 amino acids: CASSTPRDRNTGELFF. CDR3 bases: TGTGCCAGCAGCACGCCCCGGGACAGAAACACCGGGGAGCTGTTTTTT.

This clonotype was observed a few times. The chain joins TRBV7-9 to TRBJ2-3, with 7 bases identical to TRBD2. V lost 4 bases and J lost 4; bases outside the gene matches: 14. The CDR3 sequence is 17 residues long. CDR1 and CDR2 from the germline V gene are SEHNR and FQNEAQ (reference sequence). CDR3: CASSSVPGLRAPDTQYF. In DNA, the CDR3 is TGTGCCAGCAGCTCCGTACCGGGACTACGGGCCCCAGATACGCAGTATTTT.

This clonotype was seen a single time. V and J are TRBV5-5 and TRBJ1-1; 8 bases agree with TRBD1. The V gene's germline CDR1 is SGHKS and CDR2 YYEKEE (reference sequence). This CDR3 spans 13 amino acids. V dropped 5 bases and J dropped 2; count of bases not matched to a gene: 2. The CDR3 nucleotides are TGTGCCAGCAGGGGGACAGGAAACACTGAAGCTTTCTTT. It specifies CASRGTGNTEAFF.

The V call is TRBV6-1, the J call TRBJ1-1; D unclear. Between the trimmed V and J ends, which lost 7 bases and 9 bases, there was a span of 18 bases. Germline values: CDR1 MNHNS, CDR2 SASEGT. The CDR3 has 13 amino acids. The CDR3 sequence is CASIPVGSYKAFF. The CDR3, as DNA: TGTGCCAGCATTCCAGTCGGTTCCTACAAAGCTTTCTTT.

This chain joins TRBV6-1 and TRBJ2-1; no clear D. Germline CDR1 MNHNS, CDR2 SASEGT. The CDR3 is 15 amino acids. V lost 6 bases and J 0 bases, leaving 12 bases between the germline ends. The CDR3 bases are TGTGCCAGCAGGATGAGCCCCAGCTCCTACAATGAGCAGTTCTTC. Its protein is CASRMSPSSYNEQFF.

This clonotype was picked up a small number of times. The chain is built from TRBV7-2 and TRBJ2-1; D gene uncertain. The CDR3 sequence is 14 residues long. Trimming removed 3 bases at V and 0 bases at J, with 6 bases between. CDR1 and CDR2 from the germline V gene are SGHTA and FQGNSA. Here the CDR3 DNA reads TGTGCCAGCAGCTTCCTCTCCTCCTACAATGAGCAGTTCTTC. It translates to CASSFLSSYNEQFF.

This clonotype has a handful of counts. The V call is TRBV4-1, the J call TRBJ1-2, with D perhaps TRBD1 (6 bases). CDR3 length: 12 amino acids. Trimming removed 5 bases from V and 8 bases from J, with 12 bases in between. From germline, CDR1 is MGHRA and CDR2 YSYEKL. The CDR3 nucleotides read TGCGCCAGCAGCTCGAACAGGGCCGGCTACACCTTC. It translates to CASSSNRAGYTF.

This clonotype was detected a few times. The J gene is TRBJ2-2, the V gene TRBV6-2 or TRBV6-3; D remains ambiguous. Germline CDR1 reads MNHEY; CDR2 reads SVGEGT. Trimming left V 0 bases short and J 8 bases short, with 4 bases between. This CDR3 comprises 12 residues. This CDR3 is CASSYSEGELFF. Written as DNA, the CDR3 is TGTGCCAGCAGTTACTCGGAGGGGGAGCTGTTTTTT.

This clonotype showed up many times. The chain joins TRBV10-3 to TRBJ2-1, with no clear D. Trimming left V 3 bases short and J 5 bases short, with 5 bases between. This CDR3 spans 12 amino acids. Germline V lookup: CDR1 ENHRY, CDR2 SYGVKD. CDR3 sequence reads: CAISDFDNEQFF. The CDR3 nucleotides are TGTGCCATCAGTGACTTTGACAATGAGCAGTTCTTC.

The chain joins TRBV12-3 or TRBV12-4 to TRBJ1-1; D possibly corresponds to TRBD1 (5 bases). The V end lost 6 bases, the J end lost 2 bases, and 13 bases lay between the germline ends. The CDR3 runs to 14 residues. The CDR3 coding sequence is TGTGCCAGCAGCCCCGGGGGACTAAACACTGAAGCTTTCTTT. Amino acid sequence: CASSPGGLNTEAFF.